Listed below are T cell receptor beta chains from one sample, sequenced in a study of cytomegalovirus exposure and HLA in healthy donors. Sequenced by immunoSEQ multiplex PCR; TCRdb stores in-frame clones only, minus some. This sample has around 95,000 clones, with about 85% found just once. Sequenced material: PBMCs. These TCRs come from a man in his late teens or twenties in good health and CMV-seropositive. The CDR3 runs from the conserved cysteine through the conserved F or W. The order of the fields is J gene, V gene, clone size, D gene, CDR3 DNA, CDR3 protein. D genes are given only for firm matches. Some rows have no size entry. The others give once, few or many, or a class for an expanded clone.

TRBJ1-3	TRBV5-1	NA	NA	TGCGCCAGCAGACACCCGCCGGGGGGAAACACCATATATTTT	CASRHPPGGNTIYF
TRBJ1-1	TRBV5-1	NA	TRBD1	TGCGCCAGCAAAGGGACAGGGACTGAAGCTTTCTTT	CASKGTGTEAFF
TRBJ2-1	TRBV7-2	NA	TRBD1	TGTGCCAGCAGCACCTACTCGGGACAGGGTTACAATGAGCAGTTCTTC	CASSTYSGQGYNEQFF
TRBJ1-3	TRBV6-1	NA	NA	TGTGCCAGCAGTGAAGGGGCAGGGGCTGGAAACACCATATATTTT	CASSEGAGAGNTIYF
TRBJ1-1	TRBV19	NA	NA	TGTGCCAGTAACCCGGACAGCGTTAGGGGATCGAACACTGAAGCTTTCTTT	CASNPDSVRGSNTEAFF
TRBJ2-5	TRBV4-1	few	TRBD2	TGCGCCAGCAGCCAAGATAGCGGGAGGGAAGAGACCCAGTACTTC	CASSQDSGREETQYF
TRBJ2-7	TRBV21-1	few	NA	TGTGCCAGCAGCACACCTCCCCCCGGACAGGGGCCATCCGGCCCCTACGAGCAGTACTTC	CASSTPPPGQGPSGPYEQYF
TRBJ1-3	TRBV30	few	NA	TGTGCCTGGAGTGCAGGGGCCTCTGGAAACACCATATATTTT	CAWSAGASGNTIYF
TRBJ1-2	TRBV29-1	NA	NA	TGCAGCGTTGTAACCCAGCGACCCTCTAACTATGGCTACACCTTC	CSVVTQRPSNYGYTF
TRBJ2-1	TRBV19	NA	NA	TGTGCCACCCTCCTCTATCGTTCACTAATCTCCAATGAGCAGTTCTTC	CATLLYRSLISNEQFF
TRBJ2-2	TRBV7-2	NA	NA	TGTGCCAGCAGCTTTTTCCGGAACACCGGGGAGCTGTTTTTT	CASSFFRNTGELFF
TRBJ2-1	TRBV7-3	NA	NA	TGTGCCAGCAGCTTAGGGGGAGGCCGCGATGAGCAGTTCTTC	CASSLGGGRDEQFF
TRBJ2-1	TRBV28	NA	TRBD1	TGTGCCAGCAGTTGTCAGTTAAGGACAGGGTCGGATGAGCAGTTCTTC	CASSCQLRTGSDEQFF
TRBJ2-6	TRBV15	NA	TRBD1	TGTGCCACCAGTCCTAGGGGGCCAGGGGCCAACGTCCTGACTTTC	CATSPRGPGANVLTF
TRBJ2-1	TRBV5-4	NA	TRBD2	TGTGCCAGCAGCTTGCTAGCGGGAGGACTAGTGTTCTTC	CASSLLAGGLVFF
TRBJ2-7	TRBV2	NA	TRBD1	TGTGCCAGCTGGGTGGACAGGGCTCTCCTGAAAACCTACGAGCAGTACTTC	CASWVDRALLKTYEQYF
TRBJ2-1	TRBV5-1	NA	NA	TGCGCCAGCAGCTTGAACAGCAATGAGCAGTTCTTC	CASSLNSNEQFF
TRBJ2-1	TRBV5-4	NA	NA	TGTGCCAGCAGTTACAGGGTGATGGGGCGGAATGAGCAGTTCTTC	CASSYRVMGRNEQFF
TRBJ1-5	TRBV28	few	NA	TGTGCCAGCAGTATCCAGGGAAATCAGCCCCAGCATTTT	CASSIQGNQPQHF
TRBJ2-2	TRBV7-9	NA	NA	TGTGCCAGCAGCTTCCTACAGGATACCGGGGAGCTGTTTTTT	CASSFLQDTGELFF
TRBJ1-3	TRBV9	NA	NA	TGTGCCAGCAGCACCGTGGGGGGGACTGGAAACACCATATATTTT	CASSTVGGTGNTIYF
TRBJ2-3	TRBV28	NA	TRBD2	TGTGCCAGCAGACCCCCGGGGCTAGCGGTTAGCACAGATACGCAGTATTTT	CASRPPGLAVSTDTQYF
TRBJ1-4	TRBV9	NA	TRBD1	TGTGCCAGCCGTGACACCGACAGGGGAGGGGGGCGGGCAACTAATGAAAAACTGTTTTTT	CASRDTDRGGGRATNEKLFF
TRBJ1-1	TRBV13	NA	TRBD1	TGTGCCAGCAGCTTAACACGCCCGGGACAGTTGAACACTGAAGCTTTCTTT	CASSLTRPGQLNTEAFF
TRBJ2-3	TRBV5-1	NA	TRBD2	TGCGCCAGCAGCATTAGCGGGAGGGTTGCAGATACGCAGTATTTT	CASSISGRVADTQYF
TRBJ2-4	TRBV4-2	NA	NA	TGTGCCAGCAGCCAGGCGGGGAGAGCTTGGGCCAAAAACATTCAGTACTTC	CASSQAGRAWAKNIQYF
TRBJ2-2	TRBV2	NA	TRBD1	TGTGCCAGCAGTGAAACTCAACCTGGGACAATAAGGACAGGGCCCGGGGAGCTGTTTTTT	CASSETQPGTIRTGPGELFF
TRBJ2-2	TRBV5-1	NA	TRBD2	TGCGCCAGCACCGTAGCTTCATCGGGAGGGGCCGGGGAGCTGTTTTTT	CASTVASSGGAGELFF
TRBJ2-7	TRBV27	NA	TRBD1	TGTGCCAGCAGCCGATATCCGGGACAGGGGCTCTACGAGCAGTACTTC	CASSRYPGQGLYEQYF
TRBJ2-1	TRBV27	NA	TRBD2	TGTGCCAGCAGTCCCGGGTTAGCGGGAGTCTTTGAGCAGTTCTTC	CASSPGLAGVFEQFF
TRBJ2-5	TRBV19	NA	NA	TGTGCCAGTAGGAGTAGCGGATGGGAGACCCAGTACTTC	CASRSSGWETQYF
TRBJ2-3	TRBV2	NA	TRBD2	TGTGCCAGCAGGACAAGCGGGAACCCAGATACGCAGTATTTT	CASRTSGNPDTQYF